The 8 T cell receptor beta chains reported below all come from one sample, sequenced in a study of cytomegalovirus exposure and HLA in healthy donors. In the PCR, 60 Vbeta and 13 Jbeta primers were used. The assay was immunoSEQ multiplex PCR, and TCRdb's table has in-frame clones only and misses some. This sample's clone table lists more than 50,000 clones. The sample consisted of PBMCs. Every receptor here comes from a man aged 50 to 59 in good health and CMV-seropositive.

DNA of the CDR3: TGCAGCGCCCGGACAGGGCCGAACACCGGGGAGCTGTTTTTT. Amino acid sequence: CSARTGPNTGELFF. The genes are TRBV29-1 and TRBJ2-2; TRBD1 aligns across 8 bases. The germline CDR1 and CDR2 sequences are SQVTM and ANQGSEA. Unmatched junction bases numbered 4, after V lost 7 bases and J lost 0 bases. CDR3 length equals 14 residues.

The J gene is TRBJ2-1, the V gene TRBV9; 14 bases fit TRBD2. J gave up 9 bases and V 4 bases, and 12 bases lay outside the gene matches. This CDR3 comprises 17 residues. Germline values: CDR1 SGDLS, CDR2 YYNGEE. CDR3 bases: TGTGCCAGCAGCCCCCAACCAGGACTAGCGGGAGGCGGTGAGCAGTTCTTC. Translating gives CASSPQPGLAGGGEQFF.

The chain carries TRBV2 and TRBJ2-1, with TRBD2 identical over 13 bases. This CDR3 is 16 amino acids long. J lost 4 bases, V lost 4 bases, and 4 bases had no gene match. The germline CDR1 and CDR2 sequences are SNHLY and FYNNEI. This CDR3 reads CASSGPGLAGYNEQFF. CDR3 DNA: TGTGCCAGCAGTGGGCCGGGACTAGCGGGGTACAATGAGCAGTTCTTC.

The rearrangement uses TRBV5-1 and TRBJ1-1; 8 bases align to TRBD1. There are 14 residues in the CDR3. Per the germline V gene, CDR1 is SGHRS and CDR2 is YFSETQ. J was trimmed by 2 bases and V by 4 bases; bases with no gene match: 4. Here the CDR3 DNA reads TGCGCCAGCAGCGGGGCAGGGGGCAACACTGAAGCTTTCTTT. This codes for CASSGAGGNTEAFF. Using reference TRBV5-1 and TRBJ1-1 for the parts outside the CDR3, the full variable domain is KAGVTQTPRYLIKTRGQQVTLSCSPISGHRSVSWYQQTPGQGLQFLFEYFSETQRNKGNFPGRFSGRQFSNSRSEMNVSTLELGDSALYLCASSGAGGNTEAFFGQGTRLTVV.

V gene TRBV7-2 combines with J gene TRBJ1-3, with TRBD1 identical over 8 bases. This CDR3 spans 15 amino acids. Looked up from germline, CDR1 is SGHTA and CDR2 is FQGNSA. Trimming took 5 bases from V and 1 from J; bases not matched to a gene: 4. CDR3 sequence (DNA): TGTGCCAGCAGCGCCACAGGGGGGTCTGGAAACACCATATATTTT. This translates into CASSATGGSGNTIYF.

The chain has TRBV7-2 and TRBJ1-5; maybe TRBD1 (5 bases). The germline V and J ends were trimmed by 5 bases and 9 bases, with 14 bases remaining between them. The germline V gene encodes CDR1 SGHTA and CDR2 FQGNSA. There are 13 residues in the CDR3. The CDR3 region is CASSPDSARPQHF. The CDR3 nucleotides read TGTGCCAGCAGCCCCGACAGCGCGAGGCCCCAGCATTTT.

The chain combines TRBV5-4 with TRBJ1-1, with D possibly TRBD1 on 5 matching bases. Trimming shortened V by 2 bases and J by 1 base, and 12 bases separated the two germline ends. The V gene's germline CDR1 is SGHNT and CDR2 YYREEE (reference sequence). The CDR3 extends over 15 amino acids. The CDR3 protein is CASSLPGLTNTEAFF. Here the CDR3 DNA reads TGTGCCAGCAGCTTACCGGGACTAACGAACACTGAAGCTTTCTTT.

The rearrangement uses TRBV15 and TRBJ2-7; a weak D match, TRBD1 (6 bases). CDR3 length: 15 amino acids. Deletions cut 0 bases from V and 3 bases from J, with 12 bases between. CDR1 is LNHNV and CDR2 is YYDKDF in the germline V gene (reference sequence). Here the CDR3 reads CATSRDPGAGYEQYF. The CDR3 coding sequence is TGTGCCACCAGCAGAGACCCAGGGGCGGGCTACGAGCAGTACTTC.